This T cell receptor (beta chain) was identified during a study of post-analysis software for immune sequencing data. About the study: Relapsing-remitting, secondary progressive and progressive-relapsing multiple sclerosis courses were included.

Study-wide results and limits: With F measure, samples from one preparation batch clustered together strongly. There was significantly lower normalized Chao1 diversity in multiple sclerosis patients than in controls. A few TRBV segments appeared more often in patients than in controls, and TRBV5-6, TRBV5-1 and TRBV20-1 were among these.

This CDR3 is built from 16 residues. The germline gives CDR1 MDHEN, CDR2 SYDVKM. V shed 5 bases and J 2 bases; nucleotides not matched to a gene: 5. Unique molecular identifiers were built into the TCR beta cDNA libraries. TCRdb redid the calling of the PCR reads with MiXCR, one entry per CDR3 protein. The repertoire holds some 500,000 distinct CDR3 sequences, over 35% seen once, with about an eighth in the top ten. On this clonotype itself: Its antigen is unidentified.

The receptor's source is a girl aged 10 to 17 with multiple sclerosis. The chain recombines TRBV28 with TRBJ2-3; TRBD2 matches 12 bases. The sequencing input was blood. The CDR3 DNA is TGTGCCAGCAGTAAGACTAGCGGGAGCTCCACAGATACGCAGTATTTT. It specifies CASSKTSGSSTDTQYF. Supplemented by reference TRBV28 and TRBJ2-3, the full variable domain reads DVKVTQSSRYLVKRTGEKVFLECVQDMDHENMFWYRQDPGLGLRLIYFSYDVKMKEKGDIPEGYSVSREKKERFSLILESASTNQTSMYLCASSKTSGSSTDTQYFGPGTRLTVL.